Listed here is a single T cell receptor (beta chain). Its specificity is not known. CDR3 size: 16 residues. Germline V gene sequence: CDR1 SGHRS, CDR2 YFSETQ. With 7 bases clipped from V and 9 bases from J, the junction kept 15 bases outside the gene matches. The record originates from a study of radiotherapy plus CTLA-4 blockade in lung cancer. TCRdb's copy holds only in-frame clones and misses some; the assay was immunoSEQ multiplex PCR. The sample contains about 98,000 clones, approximately 85% of which appear only once. Study-wide points: Increased serum interferon-beta after radiation also reportedly predicted response strongly. Tumor-origin TCR clones grew in blood after radiotherapy plus ipilimumab.

This sequence originates from a human donor with non-small cell lung cancer who had a partial response to radiotherapy plus ipilimumab. This sample comprised peripheral blood, obtained from a patient treated with radiotherapy plus ipilimumab. This chain links TRBV5-1 with TRBJ2-1, with 11 bases matching TRBD2. This CDR3 reads CASVSSGRAVDGEQFF. The CDR3 DNA reads as TGCGCCAGCGTTAGTAGCGGGAGGGCCGTTGATGGTGAGCAGTTCTTC.